These T cell receptor beta chains were read from a single sample in a study of chemoradiotherapy in HPV16-positive cancers. Assay used: immunoSEQ multiplex PCR; TCRdb lists only in-frame clones, some missing. The sample includes about 27,000 clones, over 85% seen only once; the top ten take under 20%. The material was blood, obtained from a patient who underwent chemoradiotherapy. Source of these receptors: a human donor with HPV-associated anogenital cancer. Both conserved end residues are part of each CDR3. A D gene is named only where the DNA matches it firmly. Some rows mark clone size as missing; the rest say once, few, many or name a class of expanded clone.

V	D	J	size	CDR3	DNA
TRBV6-4	TRBD1	TRBJ1-5	-	CASSHRDRGRIGNQPQHF	TGTGCCAGCAGCCACCGGGACAGGGGGAGGATCGGCAATCAGCCCCAGCATTTT
TRBV19	TRBD1	TRBJ1-5	-	CASSIGGTGGNQPQHF	TGTGCCAGTAGTATAGGCGGGACAGGGGGGAATCAGCCCCAGCATTTT
TRBV29-1	-	TRBJ2-5	-	CSVDGRGAPETQYF	TGCAGCGTTGACGGACGGGGGGCCCCCGAGACCCAGTACTTC
TRBV7-6	TRBD2	TRBJ2-1	-	CASSPRTSGGNEQFF	TGTGCCAGCAGCCCCCGGACTAGCGGGGGCAATGAGCAGTTCTTC
TRBV5-6	-	TRBJ1-1	once	CASSLRGGMNTEAFF	TGTGCCAGCAGCCTTCGGGGCGGTATGAACACTGAAGCTTTCTTT
TRBV9	TRBD1	TRBJ2-3	once	CASSVAGQAADTQYF	TGTGCCAGCAGCGTAGCGGGACAGGCAGCAGATACGCAGTATTTT
TRBV7-9	-	TRBJ1-3	once	CASSFAGGDVHSGNTIYF	TGTGCCAGCAGCTTTGCGGGCGGCGACGTCCACTCTGGAAACACCATATATTTT
TRBV18	-	TRBJ1-1	-	CASSYTRNTEAFF	TGTGCCAGCTCATACACCAGGAACACTGAAGCTTTCTTT
TRBV9	TRBD2	TRBJ2-3	-	CASSHGLDVREGRADTQYF	TGTGCCAGCAGCCATGGACTGGATGTGCGGGAGGGTAGGGCAGATACGCAGTATTTT
TRBV4-2	TRBD2	TRBJ2-1	-	CASSPLSPGGITDEQFF	TGTGCCAGCAGCCCGCTATCTCCGGGGGGGATCACCGATGAGCAGTTCTTC
TRBV7-3	-	TRBJ1-2	once	CASSLTLQGDGYTF	TGTGCCAGCAGCTTAACGTTACAGGGAGATGGCTACACCTTC
TRBV7-3	TRBD2	TRBJ2-5	-	CASSSGLLETQYF	TGTGCCAGCAGCTCGGGACTATTGGAGACCCAGTACTTC
TRBV2	-	TRBJ1-3	-	CASTYDSVSGNTIYF	TGTGCCAGCACCTACGACAGTGTCTCTGGAAACACCATATATTTT
TRBV5-6	-	TRBJ2-1	-	CASSPAGSSYNEQFF	TGTGCCAGCAGCCCCGCGGGTAGCTCCTACAATGAGCAGTTCTTC
TRBV4-3	-	TRBJ2-1	-	CASSQDIGDRQFF	TGCGCCAGCAGCCAAGATATAGGTGACAGGCAGTTCTTC
TRBV27	TRBD2	TRBJ2-1	-	CASSLSLAGVPNEQFF	TGTGCCAGCAGTCTCTCACTAGCGGGAGTCCCCAATGAGCAGTTCTTC
TRBV6-1	-	TRBJ1-1	-	CASSEPRRGRENTEAFF	TGTGCCAGCAGTGAACCTCGCAGGGGACGGGAGAACACTGAAGCTTTCTTT
TRBV14	-	TRBJ1-2	-	CASSLGEGYGYTF	TGTGCCAGCAGCCTGGGGGAGGGCTATGGCTACACCTTC
TRBV4-2	TRBD1	TRBJ1-2	-	CASSHTGTGYGYTF	TGTGCCAGCAGCCACACGGGGACAGGGTACGGCTACACCTTC
TRBV18	-	TRBJ2-7	-	CASSIDERSYEQYF	TGTGCCAGCTCAATCGACGAACGCTCCTACGAGCAGTACTTC
TRBV19	TRBD1	TRBJ1-2	-	CASRSPRDRSNYGYTF	TGTGCCAGTAGGTCACCCCGGGACAGAAGTAACTATGGCTACACCTTC
TRBV9	TRBD2	TRBJ2-1	-	CASSVRLAVYNEQFF	TGTGCCAGCAGCGTACGTCTAGCGGTCTACAATGAGCAGTTCTTC
TRBV14	-	TRBJ1-2	-	CASSQRVSPGRNNYGYTF	TGTGCCAGCAGCCAAAGGGTGTCCCCGGGACGGAATAACTATGGCTACACCTTC
TRBV4-3	-	TRBJ1-2	-	CASSPPFWGQGYTF	TGCGCCAGCAGTCCGCCCTTTTGGGGGCAAGGCTACACCTTC
TRBV21-1	-	TRBJ1-5	-	CASIEGGAGSYSNQPQHF	TGTGCCAGCATCGAAGGGGGGGCAGGGAGTTATAGCAATCAGCCCCAGCATTTT
TRBV7-9	-	TRBJ1-1	-	CASSTGKSMNTEAFF	TGTGCCAGCAGCACGGGGAAATCGATGAACACTGAAGCTTTCTTT
TRBV10-3	-	TRBJ1-2	-	CAIKGTGYGYTF	TGTGCCATCAAGGGGACGGGGTATGGCTACACCTTC